These 30 T cell receptor beta chains came from one sample sequenced in a study of beta chain features in type 1 diabetes. Reverse transcription of all isolated RNA meant that expressed TCRB transcripts were sequenced. Some clones are missing from TCRdb's copy, which holds only in-frame ones; the method was immunoSEQ multiplex PCR. The table includes some 200,000 clones, roughly 11% detected once. The sequenced material came from central memory CD4+ T cells from blood. These receptors originate from a young man in good health.

This clone has a handful of counts. The same CDR3 can be traced to other DNA sequences in this sample. The chain is built from TRBV19 and TRBJ2-3; TRBD1 is a possible D gene (6 bases). The CDR3 sequence is 13 residues long. CDR1 and CDR2 (germline): LNHDA, SQIVND (reference sequence). V was trimmed by 3 bases and J by 5 bases, leaving 9 bases between them. The CDR3 reads CASSISGVDTQYF. The CDR3 nucleotides read TGTGCCAGTAGTATCTCAGGGGTAGATACGCAGTATTTT.

The J gene is TRBJ2-1, the V gene TRBV4-3; D could derive from TRBD1 or TRBD2 (5 bases each). Germline CDR1 is LGHNA and CDR2 is YSLEER. Trimming stripped 0 bases from V and 0 bases from J, with 15 bases between. This CDR3 spans 18 amino acids. CDR3 DNA sequence: TGCGCCAGCAGCCAAGAGGGGTCCGGGACGCCCTCCTACAATGAGCAGTTCTTC. Translated: CASSQEGSGTPSYNEQFF.

The table lists this clone with many counts. V gene TRBV28 combines with J gene TRBJ2-3; D is ambiguous. Trimming left V 5 bases short and J 3 bases short, with 12 bases between. Germline CDR1 MDHEN, CDR2 SYDVKM. This CDR3 has 14 residues. In DNA, the CDR3 is TGTGCCAGCAGTACCCCGTTAAGGACAGATACGCAGTATTTT. It translates to CASSTPLRTDTQYF.

This clone turned up a few times. J is TRBJ1-1 and V is TRBV30; D uncertain. The CDR3 contains 13 residues. Germline CDR1 is GTSNPN and CDR2 is SVGIG (reference sequence). V lost 0 bases and J 6 bases, leaving 11 bases between the germline ends. The CDR3, as DNA: TGTGCCTGGAGTGTACGGGGAGACGCTGAAGCTTTCTTT. This gives the protein CAWSVRGDAEAFF.

The genes are TRBV7-2 and TRBJ1-1; D perhaps matches TRBD1 (5 bases). V lost 3 bases to trimming and J lost 3 bases, with 11 bases between them. The germline V gene has CDR1 SGHTA and CDR2 FQGNSA. CDR3 length: 14 residues. CDR3 sequence (DNA): TGTGCCAGCAGCTTCGACAGAGGGTACACTGAAGCTTTCTTT. It yields the protein CASSFDRGYTEAFF.

The CDR3 sequence is CASSRAGASGSLYEQYF. CDR3 nucleotide sequence: TGTGCCAGCAGCCGAGCGGGGGCTAGCGGGAGTTTGTACGAGCAGTACTTC. The J gene is TRBJ2-7, the V gene TRBV11-2, with TRBD2 identical over 10 bases. Trimming removed 5 bases from V and 4 bases from J; junction bases left unmatched: 14. There are 17 residues in the CDR3. Germline V gene sequence: CDR1 SGHAT, CDR2 FQNNGV.

The V and J genes are TRBV6-6 and TRBJ1-5; D uncertain. Germline V gives CDR1 MNHNY, CDR2 SVGAGI (reference sequence). The CDR3 is 14 residues long. Trimming took off 7 bases at V and 1 base at J, with 11 bases between the two ends. The chain's CDR3 is CASTEYWSNQPQHF. The CDR3 DNA reads as TGTGCCAGCACTGAGTATTGGAGCAATCAGCCCCAGCATTTT.

This clone was counted a few times. The V and J genes are TRBV7-6 and TRBJ1-1, with 7 bases lining up with TRBD1. The germline V gene has CDR1 SGHVS and CDR2 FNYEAQ. The CDR3 extends over 15 amino acids. With V trimmed by 4 bases and J by 5 bases, 10 bases remained unmatched. DNA for the CDR3: TGTGCCAGCAGCTCGGAGACAGGGATCTTGACTGAAGCTTTCTTT. It yields the protein CASSSETGILTEAFF.

The sample holds a few counts of this clone. The rearrangement joins TRBV29-1 to TRBJ2-2; unclear D gene. Germline CDR1 SQVTM, CDR2 ANQGSEA. The CDR3 totals 11 residues. V was clipped by 7 bases and J by 8 bases, with 11 bases between them. CDR3 sequence (DNA): TGCAGCGCGCCGGTCCGAGGGGAGCTGTTTTTT. This gives the protein CSAPVRGELFF.

In this sample, this clone turned up many times. This chain uses TRBV19 with TRBJ2-2; TRBD1 might be the D (6 bases). Germline CDR1 reads LNHDA; CDR2 reads SQIVND (reference sequence). The CDR3 length is 15 residues. V was pared by 4 bases and J by 6 bases, with 15 bases between. The CDR3 spells CASSRTARTAGELFF. CDR3 sequence (DNA): TGTGCCAGTAGTAGGACAGCTCGAACGGCCGGGGAGCTGTTTTTT. Supplemented by reference TRBV19 and TRBJ2-2, the full variable domain reads DGGITQSPKYLFRKEGQNVTLSCEQNLNHDAMYWYRQDPGQGLRLIYYSQIVNDFQKGDIAEGYSVSREKKESFPLTVTSAQKNPTAFYLCASSRTARTAGELFFGEGSRLTVL.

As for this clone: The same CDR3 arises from other DNA sequences in this sample as well. The chain is built from TRBV29-1 and TRBJ2-7; D is unresolved. The V gene's germline CDR1 is SQVTM and CDR2 ANQGSEA. V was shortened by 3 bases and J by 3 bases, with 6 bases between the two germline ends. The CDR3 is 11 residues long. CDR3 loop: CSVESSYEQYF. The CDR3 DNA sequence: TGCAGCGTTGAGTCGAGCTACGAGCAGTACTTC.

The rearrangement links TRBV21-1 to TRBJ2-7; TRBD1 reflects the table's D call only, with no check against the DNA. TRBV21-1 is given as a pseudogene. CDR3 size: 13 residues. CDR3 coding DNA: TGTGCCAGCAGCAAATGTCAGGGCCACGAGCAGTACTTC. It encodes CASSKCQGHEQYF.

This clone was seen more than once but under ten times. J is TRBJ2-6 and V is TRBV6-1; D gene uncertain. The CDR3 runs 13 residues. Deletions cut 6 bases from V and 3 bases from J, with 6 bases between. CDR1 is MNHNS and CDR2 is SASEGT in the germline V gene. The CDR3 here is CASRSGGANVLTF. CDR3 DNA sequence: TGTGCCAGCAGGTCGGGTGGGGCCAACGTCCTGACTTTC.

This clone has only a few counts. This rearrangement joins TRBV7-9 to TRBJ2-2; 12 nucleotides align to TRBD2. CDR3 length equals 16 residues. Germline V gene lookup returns CDR1 SEHNR and CDR2 FQNEAQ (reference sequence). Trimming cost V 5 bases and J 10 bases; bases outside gene matches: 11. CDR3: CASSLTTSGRLSELFF. CDR3 DNA sequence: TGTGCCAGCAGCCTTACGACTAGCGGGAGATTGTCGGAGCTGTTTTTT.

This clone turned up a few times. The rearrangement uses TRBV13 and TRBJ1-6, with 7 positions matching TRBD1. V trimming: 5 bases; J trimming: 9 bases; junction bases outside the gene matches: 7. Germline V lookup: CDR1 PRHDT, CDR2 FYEKMQ (reference sequence). The CDR3 runs to 14 residues. CDR3 sequence reads: CASSLDRAGSPLHF. For the CDR3, the DNA is TGTGCCAGCAGCCTCGACAGGGCAGGTTCACCCCTCCACTTT.

V gene TRBV7-6 combines with J gene TRBJ1-4; D remains unclear. The germline CDR1 and CDR2 sequences are SGHVS and FNYEAQ. The CDR3 is made up of 12 amino acids. Trimming left V 5 bases short and J 7 bases short, with 8 bases between. The CDR3 sequence is CASSARTEKLFF. CDR3 DNA sequence: TGTGCCAGCAGCGCGAGAACTGAAAAACTGTTTTTT.

In this sample, this clone turned up a few times. Other DNA sequences of this sample code for an identical CDR3. This chain connects TRBV5-1 to TRBJ2-1, with D perhaps matching TRBD2 (6 bases). V was shortened by 4 bases and J by 0 bases, with 11 bases between the two germline ends. Germline assignment: CDR1 SGHRS and CDR2 YFSETQ. The length of the CDR3 is 15 residues. The CDR3 region has the DNA TGCGCCAGCAGCCCTTACGGGAGCTCCTACAATGAGCAGTTCTTC. Its translation: CASSPYGSSYNEQFF.

This clone was found many times. The rearrangement links TRBV4-3 to TRBJ1-4; tentatively, D is TRBD1 (5 bases). Trimming took 1 base from V and 6 from J, leaving 15 bases between them. The CDR3 has 16 residues. Looked up from germline, CDR1 is LGHNA and CDR2 is YSLEER. The CDR3 is CASSQGYGASDEKLFF. The CDR3 bases are TGCGCCAGCAGCCAAGGGTACGGGGCATCCGATGAAAAACTGTTTTTT.

CDR3 DNA sequence: TGTGCCAGCAGCTTAGGCCTAGCGGGAGGGCCATTCTTC. It specifies CASSLGLAGGPFF. The rearrangement uses TRBV7-9 and TRBJ2-1; 12 bases are a match to TRBD2. This CDR3 is 13 amino acids long. J gave up 16 bases and V 1 base, and 5 bases lay outside the gene matches. Looked up from germline, CDR1 is SEHNR and CDR2 is FQNEAQ (reference sequence).

This chain's CDR3 is CASSLGRTGQETQYF. The CDR3 region has the DNA TGTGCCAGCAGCTTGGGCCGGACTGGCCAAGAGACCCAGTACTTC. The gene calls are TRBV5-4 and TRBJ2-5; tentatively, D is TRBD2 (5 bases). The CDR3 loop spans 15 amino acids. Trimming left V 0 bases short and J 1 base short, with 10 bases between. Germline V gene sequence: CDR1 SGHNT, CDR2 YYREEE (reference sequence).

The genes are TRBV5-4 and TRBJ2-1; TRBD2 is a possible D gene (6 bases). The germline V gene encodes CDR1 SGHNT and CDR2 YYREEE (reference sequence). This CDR3 comprises 15 residues. V was cut by 2 bases and J by 0 bases, with 9 bases left in between. The CDR3 sequence is CASSLSSASYNEQFF. CDR3 bases: TGTGCCAGCAGCTTATCTAGCGCCTCCTACAATGAGCAGTTCTTC.

This clone has a handful of counts. The chain couples TRBV29-1 to TRBJ2-5; D is ambiguous. From germline, CDR1 is SQVTM and CDR2 ANQGSEA. There are 13 residues in the CDR3. V dropped 7 bases and J dropped 2 bases, with 14 bases sitting between them. The CDR3 loop is CSARQDGQETQYF. CDR3 coding DNA: TGCAGCGCACGGCAGGACGGTCAAGAGACCCAGTACTTC.

The V and J genes are TRBV7-2 and TRBJ2-3, with D tentatively TRBD1 (5 bases). V was trimmed by 3 bases and J by 6 bases, leaving 10 bases between them. The germline CDR1 and CDR2 sequences are SGHTA and FQGNSA. The CDR3 runs to 13 residues. Here the CDR3 reads CASSFDSSDTQYF. CDR3 in DNA: TGTGCCAGCAGCTTTGACAGCTCCGATACGCAGTATTTT. Together with reference TRBV7-2 and TRBJ2-3, the CDR3 gives the full variable domain: GAGVSQSPSNKVTEKGKDVELRCDPISGHTALYWYRQSLGQGLEFLIYFQGNSAPDKSGLPSDRFSAERTGGSVSTLTIQRTQQEDSAVYLCASSFDSSDTQYFGPGTRLTVL.

This clone showed up just a few times. V and J are TRBV5-6 and TRBJ1-2; unclear D gene. The CDR3 extends over 12 amino acids. V lost 5 bases and J 4 bases, leaving 9 bases between the germline ends. Germline-derived CDR1 and CDR2 are SGHDT and YYEEEE. The CDR3 is CASSSGSYGYTF. CDR3 bases: TGTGCCAGCAGTTCTGGTAGCTATGGCTACACCTTC.

On this clone: The junction differs from germline at one of its ends, possibly a read error. The chain employs TRBV5-4 and TRBJ1-1; D gene ambiguous. Germline V gene sequence: CDR1 SGHNT, CDR2 YYREEE (reference sequence). The CDR3 spans 13 residues. CDR3 coding DNA: TGCGCCAGCAGCCAATGGATGGCAGCTGAAGCTTTCTTT. Translated, it gives CASSQWMAAEAFF.

This clone has ten or more counts. In DNA form, the CDR3 reads TGTGCCAGCGGCTCCTACGAGCAGTACTTC. Translating it yields CASGSYEQYF. J is TRBJ2-7 and V is TRBV6-6; D not certain. This CDR3 spans 10 amino acids. Deletions cut 8 bases from V and 0 bases from J, with 2 bases between. CDR1 and CDR2 (germline): MNHNY, SVGAGI (reference sequence).

This clone has only a few counts. The J gene is TRBJ1-5, the V gene TRBV5-1, with D possibly matching TRBD1 (6 bases). V was trimmed by 4 bases and J by 0 bases, leaving 20 bases between them. The CDR3 spans 18 residues. CDR1 and CDR2 (germline): SGHRS, YFSETQ. The CDR3 nucleotides read TGCGCCAGCAGCGAAGGCCCCGGGACACCTTATAGCAATCAGCCCCAGCATTTT. Protein sequence: CASSEGPGTPYSNQPQHF.

Of note for this clone: The same CDR3 can be traced to other DNA sequences in this sample. This chain links TRBV18 with TRBJ2-5; D ambiguous. Germline V gives CDR1 KGHSH, CDR2 LQKENI. CDR3 length: 13 amino acids. V was pared by 1 base and J by 2 bases, with 5 bases between. This CDR3 is CASSPLVQETQYF. Written as DNA, the CDR3 is TGTGCCAGCTCACCACTTGTTCAAGAGACCCAGTACTTC.

The gene calls are TRBV7-2 and TRBJ2-7; TRBD1 aligns across 11 bases. V lost 0 bases to trimming and J lost 3 bases; unmatched junction nucleotides: 4. Germline V gene lookup returns CDR1 SGHTA and CDR2 FQGNSA. This CDR3 is 16 amino acids long. CDR3: CASSLAIGTGGYEQYF. CDR3 in DNA: TGTGCCAGCAGCTTAGCGATCGGGACAGGGGGCTACGAGCAGTACTTC.

The CDR3 region has the DNA TGTGCCAGCAGCGCCCGACTAGTATCTAATAAGAATGAGCAGTTCTTC. Protein sequence: CASSARLVSNKNEQFF. This chain links TRBV7-4 with TRBJ2-1; perhaps TRBD2 as D (6 bases). The CDR3 contains 16 residues. The V gene lost 5 bases and the J gene lost 7 bases, with 21 bases spanning the gap. Germline values: CDR1 SGHVT, CDR2 SQSDAQ.